The T cell receptor beta chain described here comes from a study of T cell responses to AZD1222 COVID-19 vaccine. General study results and limits: Regions 160-218 and 743-854 held dominance among vaccine-associated CD4 TCRs, which spanned spike. Spike-specific TCR depth and breadth grew after two AZD1222 doses.

Of note for this clone: Its antigen is currently unknown.

Generated by immunoSEQ multiplex PCR, the TCRdb table keeps only in-frame clones and is missing some. The sample includes 130,000 or so clones, approximately 93% of them seen just once. The TCR comes from an adult in good health. The source material was peripheral blood, sampled on day 0 of MenACWY control vaccination.

As DNA, the CDR3 is TGCAGCGTTGTAGTCGGACAGGGGGGGACTGAAGCTTTCTTT. Amino acids: CSVVVGQGGTEAFF. The rearrangement uses TRBV29-1 and TRBJ1-1; TRBD1 matches 10 bases. The length of the CDR3 is 14 residues. Germline CDR1 reads SQVTM; CDR2 reads ANQGSEA. J gave up 5 bases and V 4 bases, and 7 bases lay outside the gene matches.